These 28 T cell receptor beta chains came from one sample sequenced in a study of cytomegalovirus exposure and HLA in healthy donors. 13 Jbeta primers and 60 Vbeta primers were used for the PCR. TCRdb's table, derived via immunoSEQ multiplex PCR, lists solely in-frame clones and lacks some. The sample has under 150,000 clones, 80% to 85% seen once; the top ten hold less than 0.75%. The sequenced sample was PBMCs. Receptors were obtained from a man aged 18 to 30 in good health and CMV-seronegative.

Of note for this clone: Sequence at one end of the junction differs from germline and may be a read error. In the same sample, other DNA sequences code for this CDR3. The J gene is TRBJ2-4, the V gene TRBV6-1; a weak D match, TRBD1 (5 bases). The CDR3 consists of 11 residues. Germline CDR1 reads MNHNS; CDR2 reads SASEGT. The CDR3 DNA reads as TGCGCCAGCCTCAGGGTAAACATTCAGTACTTC. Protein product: CASLRVNIQYF.

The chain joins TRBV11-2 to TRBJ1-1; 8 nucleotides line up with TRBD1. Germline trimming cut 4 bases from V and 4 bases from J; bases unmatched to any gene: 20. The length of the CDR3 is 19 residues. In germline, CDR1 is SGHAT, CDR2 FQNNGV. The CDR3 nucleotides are TGTGCCAGCAGCTCAAGACGGGACAGGTTAATCAATGTCGGCACTGAAGCTTTCTTT. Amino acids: CASSSRRDRLINVGTEAFF. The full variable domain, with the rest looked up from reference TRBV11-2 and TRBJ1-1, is EAGVAQSPRYKIIEKRQSVAFWCNPISGHATLYWYQQILGQGPKLLIQFQNNGVVDDSQLPKDRFSAERLKGVDSTLKIQPAKLEDSAVYLCASSSRRDRLINVGTEAFFGQGTRLTVV.

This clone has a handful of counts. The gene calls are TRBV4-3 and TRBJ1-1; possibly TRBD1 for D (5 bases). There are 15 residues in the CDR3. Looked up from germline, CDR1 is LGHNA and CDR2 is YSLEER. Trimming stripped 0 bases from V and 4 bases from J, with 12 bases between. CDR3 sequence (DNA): TGCGCCAGCAGCCAAGACTTTACGGGGGGCACTGAAGCTTTCTTT. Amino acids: CASSQDFTGGTEAFF.

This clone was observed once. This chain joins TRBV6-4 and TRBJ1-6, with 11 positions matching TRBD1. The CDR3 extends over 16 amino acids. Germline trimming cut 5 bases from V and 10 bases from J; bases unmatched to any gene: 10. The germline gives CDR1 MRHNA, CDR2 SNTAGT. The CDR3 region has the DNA TGTGCCAGCAGTCCGGACAGGGGGCGCGTGGAATCACCCCTCCACTTT. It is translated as CASSPDRGRVESPLHF.

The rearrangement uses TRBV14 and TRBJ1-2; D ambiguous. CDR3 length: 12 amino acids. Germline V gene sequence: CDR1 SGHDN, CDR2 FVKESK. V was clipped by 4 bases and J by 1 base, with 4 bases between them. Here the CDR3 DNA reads TGTGCCAGCAGCCGCGATAACTATGGCTACACCTTC. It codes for CASSRDNYGYTF.

This chain's CDR3 is CASSGDMNALHF. For the CDR3, the DNA is TGTGCCAGCAGTGGGGACATGAACGCCCTCCACTTT. The rearrangement joins TRBV2 to TRBJ1-6; TRBD1 might be the D (6 bases). CDR1 and CDR2 from the germline V gene are SNHLY and FYNNEI. This CDR3 comprises 12 residues. V was shortened by 4 bases and J by 14 bases, with 12 bases between the two germline ends. The whole variable domain, filled in from reference TRBV2 and TRBJ1-6, reads EPEVTQTPSHQVTQMGQEVILRCVPISNHLYFYWYRQILGQKVEFLVSFYNNEISEKSEIFDDQFSVERPDGSNFTLKIRSTKLEDSAMYFCASSGDMNALHFGNGTRLTVT.

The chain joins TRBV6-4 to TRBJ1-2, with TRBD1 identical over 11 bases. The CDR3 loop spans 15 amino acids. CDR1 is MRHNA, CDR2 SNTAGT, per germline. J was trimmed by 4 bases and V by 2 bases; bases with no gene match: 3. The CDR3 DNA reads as TGTGCCAGCAGTGACGGGACAGGGGGGAGCTATGGCTACACCTTC. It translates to CASSDGTGGSYGYTF.

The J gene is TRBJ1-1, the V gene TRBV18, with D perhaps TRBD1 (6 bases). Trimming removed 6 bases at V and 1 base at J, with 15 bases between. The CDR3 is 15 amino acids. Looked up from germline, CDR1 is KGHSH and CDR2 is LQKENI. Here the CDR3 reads CASSSRGARNTEAFF. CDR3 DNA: TGTGCCAGCTCCTCCCGGGGGGCCAGGAACACTGAAGCTTTCTTT.

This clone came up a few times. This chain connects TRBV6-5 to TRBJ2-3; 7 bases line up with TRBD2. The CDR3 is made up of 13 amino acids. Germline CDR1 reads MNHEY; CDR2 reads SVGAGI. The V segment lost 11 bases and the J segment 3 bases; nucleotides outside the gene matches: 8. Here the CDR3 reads CAARLAGTDTQYF. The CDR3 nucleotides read TGTGCCGCACGACTAGCCGGTACAGATACGCAGTATTTT.

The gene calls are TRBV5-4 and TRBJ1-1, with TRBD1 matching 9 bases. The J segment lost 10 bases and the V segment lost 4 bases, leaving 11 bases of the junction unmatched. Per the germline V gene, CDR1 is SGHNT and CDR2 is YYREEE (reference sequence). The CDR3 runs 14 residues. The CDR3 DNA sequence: TGTGCCAGCAGCCGGAGGGACAGGGAGTATGGAGCTTTCTTT. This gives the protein CASSRRDREYGAFF. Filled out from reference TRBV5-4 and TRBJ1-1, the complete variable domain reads ETGVTQSPTHLIKTRGQQVTLRCSSQSGHNTVSWYQQALGQGPQFIFQYYREEENGRGNFPPRFSGLQFPNYSSELNVNALELDDSALYLCASSRRDREYGAFFGQGTRLTVV.

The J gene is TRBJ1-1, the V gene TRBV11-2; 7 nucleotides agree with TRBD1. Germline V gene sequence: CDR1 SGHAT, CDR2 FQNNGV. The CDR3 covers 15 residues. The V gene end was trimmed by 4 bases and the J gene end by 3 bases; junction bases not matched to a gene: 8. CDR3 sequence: CASSSLRQGYTEAFF. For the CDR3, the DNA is TGTGCCAGCAGCTCCCTCCGACAGGGATACACTGAAGCTTTCTTT. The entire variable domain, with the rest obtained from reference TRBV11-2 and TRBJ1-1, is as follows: EAGVAQSPRYKIIEKRQSVAFWCNPISGHATLYWYQQILGQGPKLLIQFQNNGVVDDSQLPKDRFSAERLKGVDSTLKIQPAKLEDSAVYLCASSSLRQGYTEAFFGQGTRLTVV.

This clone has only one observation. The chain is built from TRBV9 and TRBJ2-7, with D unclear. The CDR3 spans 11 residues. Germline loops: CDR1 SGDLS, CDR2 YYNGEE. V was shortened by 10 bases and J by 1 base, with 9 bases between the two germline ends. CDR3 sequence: CAPFKSYEQYF. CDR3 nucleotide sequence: TGTGCCCCCTTTAAATCCTACGAGCAGTACTTC. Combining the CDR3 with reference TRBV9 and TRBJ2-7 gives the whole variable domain DSGVTQTPKHLITATGQRVTLRCSPRSGDLSVYWYQQSLDQGLQFLIQYYNGEERAKGNILERFSAQQFPDLHSELNLSSLELGDSALYFCAPFKSYEQYFGPGTRLTVT.

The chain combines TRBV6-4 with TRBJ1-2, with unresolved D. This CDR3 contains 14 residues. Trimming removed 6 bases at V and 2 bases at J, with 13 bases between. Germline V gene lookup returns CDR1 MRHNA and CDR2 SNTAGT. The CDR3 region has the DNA TGTGCCAGCAGGATGGGCAGAGAAAACTATGGCTACACCTTC. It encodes CASRMGRENYGYTF.

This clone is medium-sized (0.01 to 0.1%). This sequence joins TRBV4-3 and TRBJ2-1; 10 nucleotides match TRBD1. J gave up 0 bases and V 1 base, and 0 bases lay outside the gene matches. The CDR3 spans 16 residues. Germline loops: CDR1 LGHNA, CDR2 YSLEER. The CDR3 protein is CASSQGTGGSYNEQFF. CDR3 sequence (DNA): TGCGCCAGCAGCCAAGGGACAGGGGGCTCCTACAATGAGCAGTTCTTC.

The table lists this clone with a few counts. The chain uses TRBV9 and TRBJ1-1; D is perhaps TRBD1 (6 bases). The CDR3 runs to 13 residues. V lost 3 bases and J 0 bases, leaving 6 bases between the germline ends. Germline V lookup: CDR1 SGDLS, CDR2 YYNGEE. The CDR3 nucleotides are TGTGCCAGCAGCGGGGACATGAACACTGAAGCTTTCTTT. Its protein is CASSGDMNTEAFF. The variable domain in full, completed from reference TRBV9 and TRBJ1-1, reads DSGVTQTPKHLITATGQRVTLRCSPRSGDLSVYWYQQSLDQGLQFLIQYYNGEERAKGNILERFSAQQFPDLHSELNLSSLELGDSALYFCASSGDMNTEAFFGQGTRLTVV.

The CDR3 DNA is TGTGCCAGCAGCTTAGAAGGAGACACCATATATTTT. It codes for CASSLEGDTIYF. V and J are TRBV7-2 and TRBJ1-3, with D uncertain. Trimming removed 1 base from V and 8 bases from J, with 6 bases in between. Germline assignment: CDR1 SGHTA and CDR2 FQGNSA. The CDR3 runs 12 residues.

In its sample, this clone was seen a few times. Written as DNA, the CDR3 is TGCGCCAGCAGCAACTACGTGGGGGGGCGTAACACTGAAGCTTTCTTT. Its protein is CASSNYVGGRNTEAFF. This chain uses TRBV5-1 with TRBJ1-1, with D possibly TRBD1 on 6 matching bases. The CDR3 contains 16 residues. CDR1 and CDR2 from the germline V gene are SGHRS and YFSETQ. V was shortened by 4 bases and J by 2 bases, with 18 bases between the two germline ends.

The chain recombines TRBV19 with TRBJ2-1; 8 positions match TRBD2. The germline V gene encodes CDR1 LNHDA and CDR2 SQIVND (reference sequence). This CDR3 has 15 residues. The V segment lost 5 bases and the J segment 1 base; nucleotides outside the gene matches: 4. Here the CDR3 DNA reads TGTGCCAGTAGTTCACTAGCGGAGTCCTACAATGAGCAGTTCTTC. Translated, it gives CASSSLAESYNEQFF.

The CDR3 bases are TGTGCCGTGGGACAGGGCAGCTACGAGCAGTACTTC. This gives the protein CAVGQGSYEQYF. The gene calls are TRBV5-4 and TRBJ2-7; 9 bases align to TRBD1. Germline V gene lookup returns CDR1 SGHNT and CDR2 YYREEE (reference sequence). The CDR3 is 12 amino acids. V gave up 10 bases and J gave up 3 bases; unmatched junction bases: 5.

CDR3 protein: CASSWRTRFNTGELFF. The CDR3 DNA sequence: TGTGCCAGCAGCTGGAGGACTAGATTCAACACCGGGGAGCTGTTTTTT. The chain is built from TRBV5-6 and TRBJ2-2, with 7 bases fitting TRBD2. The CDR3 extends over 16 amino acids. Germline V gene sequence: CDR1 SGHDT, CDR2 YYEEEE. V shed 3 bases, J shed 2 bases, and the junction held 7 bases outside the gene matches.

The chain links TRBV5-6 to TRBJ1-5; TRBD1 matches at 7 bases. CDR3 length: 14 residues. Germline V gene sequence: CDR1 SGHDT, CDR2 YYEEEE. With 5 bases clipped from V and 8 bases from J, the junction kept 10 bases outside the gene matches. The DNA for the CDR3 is TGTGCCAGCAGTTTTACAGGGGCCCCGGAGCCCCAGCATTTT. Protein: CASSFTGAPEPQHF.

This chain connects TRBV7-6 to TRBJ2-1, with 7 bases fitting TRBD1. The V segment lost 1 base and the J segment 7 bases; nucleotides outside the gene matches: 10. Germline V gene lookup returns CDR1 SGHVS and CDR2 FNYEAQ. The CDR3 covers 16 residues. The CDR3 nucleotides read TGTGCCAGCAGCTTAGATGTGCGGCAGGGGGTGAATGAGCAGTTCTTC. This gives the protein CASSLDVRQGVNEQFF. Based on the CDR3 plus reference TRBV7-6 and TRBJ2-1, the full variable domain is GAGVSQSPRYKVTKRGQDVALRCDPISGHVSLYWYRQALGQGPEFLTYFNYEAQQDKSGLPNDRFSAERPEGSISTLTIQRTEQRDSAMYRCASSLDVRQGVNEQFFGPGTRLTVL.

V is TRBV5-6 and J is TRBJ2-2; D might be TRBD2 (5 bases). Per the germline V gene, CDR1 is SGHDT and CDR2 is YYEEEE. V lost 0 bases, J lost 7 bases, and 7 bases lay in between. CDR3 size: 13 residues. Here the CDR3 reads CASSLDGSGELFF. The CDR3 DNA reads TGTGCCAGCAGCTTGGATGGGAGCGGGGAGCTGTTTTTT.

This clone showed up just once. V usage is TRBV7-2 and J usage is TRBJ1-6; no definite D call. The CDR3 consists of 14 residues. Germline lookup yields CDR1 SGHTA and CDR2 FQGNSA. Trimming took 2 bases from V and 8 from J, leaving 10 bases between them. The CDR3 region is CASSLRRSDSPLHF. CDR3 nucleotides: TGTGCCAGCAGCTTAAGGAGGTCCGATTCACCCCTCCACTTT. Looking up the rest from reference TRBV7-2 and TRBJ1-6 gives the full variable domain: GAGVSQSPSNKVTEKGKDVELRCDPISGHTALYWYRQSLGQGLEFLIYFQGNSAPDKSGLPSDRFSAERTGGSVSTLTIQRTQQEDSAVYLCASSLRRSDSPLHFGNGTRLTVT.

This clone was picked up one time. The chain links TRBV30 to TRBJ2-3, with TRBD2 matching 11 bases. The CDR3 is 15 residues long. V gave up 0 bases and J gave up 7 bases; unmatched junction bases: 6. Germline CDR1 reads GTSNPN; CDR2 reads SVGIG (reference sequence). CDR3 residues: CAWSVGSGGGNTQYF. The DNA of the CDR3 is TGTGCCTGGAGTGTAGGTAGCGGGGGGGGAAATACGCAGTATTTT.

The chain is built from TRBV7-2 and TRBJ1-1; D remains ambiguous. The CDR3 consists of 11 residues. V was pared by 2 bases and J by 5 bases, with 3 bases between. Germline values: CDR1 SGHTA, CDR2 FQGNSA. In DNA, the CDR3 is TGTGCCAGCAGCTTACGGACTGAAGCTTTCTTT. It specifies CASSLRTEAFF. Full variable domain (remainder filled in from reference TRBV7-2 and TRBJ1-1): GAGVSQSPSNKVTEKGKDVELRCDPISGHTALYWYRQSLGQGLEFLIYFQGNSAPDKSGLPSDRFSAERTGGSVSTLTIQRTQQEDSAVYLCASSLRTEAFFGQGTRLTVV.

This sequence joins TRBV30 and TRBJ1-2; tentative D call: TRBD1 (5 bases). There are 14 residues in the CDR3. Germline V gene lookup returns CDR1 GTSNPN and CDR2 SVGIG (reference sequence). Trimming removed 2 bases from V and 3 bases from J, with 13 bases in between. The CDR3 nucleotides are TGTGCCTGGAGTCCTCCCAGGGCCTACTATGGCTACACCTTC. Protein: CAWSPPRAYYGYTF.

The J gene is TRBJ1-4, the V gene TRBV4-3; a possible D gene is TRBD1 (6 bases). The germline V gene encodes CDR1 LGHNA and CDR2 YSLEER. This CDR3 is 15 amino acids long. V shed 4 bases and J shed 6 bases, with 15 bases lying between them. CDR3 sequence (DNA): TGCGCCAGCAGCCCCGCGGACAGACTACATGAAAAACTGTTTTTT. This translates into CASSPADRLHEKLFF.